These T cell receptor beta chains were read from a single sample in a study of breast tumors, draining lymph nodes, adjacent tissues. TCRdb ran MiXCR on the multiplex PCR reads and lists one entry per CDR3 protein. Of fewer than 200,000 distinct CDR3 sequences listed, 30% to 35% are singletons. The sample taken for sequencing was axillary lymph node tissue. These receptors all come from a female donor with breast cancer. Some clones in this sample may be carry-over from other donors' samples. Each CDR3 is given with its conserved first and last residue. D genes are given only for firm matches. Not all rows give a size; the values are once, few, many and, for expanded clones, a class.

CDR3 length,D gene,clone size,J gene,V gene,CDR3 protein,CDR3 DNA
16,TRBD1,many,TRBJ1-3,TRBV7-9,CASIRTGRASGNTIYF,TGTGCCAGCATCCGGACAGGGAGGGCCTCTGGAAACACCATATATTTT
17,.,many,TRBJ1-5,TRBV7-2,CASSPNRQGRSNQPQHF,TGTGCCAGCAGCCCGAATAGACAAGGTCGGAGCAATCAGCCCCAGCATTTT
13,.,large,TRBJ1-6,TRBV7-7,CASSPSQNSPLHF,TGTGCTAGCAGCCCGAGTCAGAATTCACCCCTCCACTTT
14,TRBD1,many,TRBJ2-7,TRBV9,CASSAGQARHEQYF,TGTGCCAGCAGCGCGGGACAGGCCCGCCACGAGCAGTACTTC
16,TRBD1,.,TRBJ1-1,TRBV11-3,CASSLEANRGLTEAFF,TGTGCCAGCAGCTTAGAAGCGAACAGGGGGCTGACTGAAGCTTTCTTT
16,TRBD1,.,TRBJ2-6,TRBV2,CASRTGTGAGANVLTF,TGTGCCAGCAGAACCGGGACAGGGGCTGGGGCCAACGTCCTGACTTTC
12,.,many,TRBJ2-1,TRBV11-2,CASSPQGNEQFF,TGTGCCAGCAGCCCCCAGGGAAATGAGCAGTTCTTC
13,.,many,TRBJ2-7,TRBV11-3,CASSVWDNYEQYF,TGTGCCAGCAGCGTATGGGACAACTACGAGCAGTACTTC
14,.,few,TRBJ1-5,TRBV28,CASRSDNNPSAQHF,TGTGCCAGCAGATCAGACAACAACCCCTCCGCCCAGCATTTT
19,TRBD2,many,TRBJ2-2,TRBV7-8,CASSLARELGRESTGELFF,TGTGCCAGCAGCTTAGCGAGGGAACTGGGGCGGGAGAGTACCGGGGAGCTGTTTTTT
13,TRBD1,.,TRBJ1-1,TRBV20-1,CSARQTGYTEAFF,TGCAGTGCTCGTCAGACAGGGTACACTGAAGCTTTCTTT
14,.,.,TRBJ1-2,TRBV11-2,CASSLGVGDRGYTF,TGTGCCAGCAGCTTAGGAGTCGGAGATAGGGGCTACACCTTC
15,.,.,TRBJ1-4,TRBV3-1,CASSQLGGGNEKLFF,TGTGCCAGCAGCCAGTTGGGGGGCGGTAATGAAAAACTGTTTTTT
14,TRBD1,once,TRBJ1-2,TRBV12-3/TRBV12-4,CASSATGAGYGYTF,TGTGCCAGCTCTGCGACAGGGGCAGGGTATGGCTACACCTTC
9,.,few,TRBJ2-3,TRBV20-1,CSARDTQYF,TGCAGTGCTAGAGATACGCAGTATTTT
17,TRBD2,many,TRBJ2-3,TRBV7-9,CASSLPEAGVLTDTQYF,TGTGCCAGCAGCTTACCCGAAGCGGGGGTGCTGACAGATACGCAGTATTTT
16,TRBD2,many,TRBJ2-1,TRBV10-3,CAISESPAGGPDEQFF,TGTGCCATCAGTGAGTCACCAGCGGGAGGGCCCGATGAGCAGTTCTTC
15,.,few,TRBJ1-1,TRBV19,CASSMGRAYENEAFF,TGTGCCAGTAGTATGGGAAGGGCCTACGAGAATGAAGCTTTCTTT
16,.,many,TRBJ2-5,TRBV7-9,CASSIAIGAGQETQYF,TGTGCCAGCAGCATAGCGATTGGGGCGGGGCAAGAGACCCAGTACTTC
15,.,.,TRBJ2-3,TRBV7-8,CASSNRGGGTDTQYF,TGTGCCAGCAGCAACCGAGGGGGGGGCACAGATACGCAGTATTTT
15,TRBD1,many,TRBJ1-2,TRBV12-3/TRBV12-4,CASSQGQGSNYGYTF,TGTGCCAGCAGCCAGGGACAGGGATCTAACTATGGCTACACCTTC
14,.,.,TRBJ1-2,TRBV7-9,CASRRGSFGYGYTF,TGTGCCAGCAGGAGGGGGTCGTTCGGCTATGGCTACACCTTC
14,.,many,TRBJ2-5,TRBV12-3/TRBV12-4,CASSFMTGRETQYF,TGTGCCAGCAGTTTCATGACGGGCCGGGAGACCCAGTACTTC
13,.,.,TRBJ1-3,TRBV20-1,CSAMEAWGNTIYF,TGCAGTGCTATGGAGGCCTGGGGAAACACCATATATTTT
13,TRBD1,.,TRBJ1-4,TRBV20-1,CSGSDRGDEKLFF,TGCAGTGGATCCGACAGGGGGGATGAAAAACTGTTTTTT
17,.,many,TRBJ1-2,TRBV19,CASSQQGFSGPNYGYTF,TGTGCCAGTAGCCAACAGGGTTTCTCTGGGCCGAACTATGGCTACACCTTC
12,.,.,TRBJ1-1,TRBV12-3/TRBV12-4,CASSFSLQGAFF,TGTGCCAGCAGTTTCAGCCTTCAAGGGGCTTTCTTT
17,TRBD2,many,TRBJ2-1,TRBV7-9,CASSLELAGVTYNEQFF,TGTGCCAGCAGCTTAGAACTAGCGGGAGTCACTTACAATGAGCAGTTCTTC
17,TRBD2,.,TRBJ2-1,TRBV6-5,CASSYTPTSGGYNEQFF,TGTGCCAGCAGCTACACCCCGACTAGCGGAGGGTACAATGAGCAGTTCTTC
12,.,few,TRBJ1-2,TRBV6-2/TRBV6-3,CASSYGVAGGTF,.
16,.,.,TRBJ1-2,TRBV7-2,CASSAQEQGLSYGYTF,TGTGCCAGCAGCGCCCAGGAACAGGGACTGAGCTATGGCTACACCTTC
15,.,many,TRBJ2-1,TRBV20-1,CSARITGISYNEQFF,TGCAGTGCTAGGATAACAGGGATTTCCTACAATGAGCAGTTCTTC
15,.,once,TRBJ1-3,TRBV7-2,CASSIRIGSGNTIYF,TGTGCCAGCAGCATCCGGATCGGGTCTGGAAACACCATATATTTT
18,TRBD2,.,TRBJ2-1,TRBV18,CASSPSPGTSGGNNEQFF,TGTGCCAGCTCACCCTCGCCTGGGACTAGCGGGGGCAACAATGAGCAGTTCTTC
14,.,many,TRBJ2-3,TRBV5-1,CASSFGTFTDTQYF,TGCGCCAGCAGCTTCGGGACATTCACAGATACGCAGTATTTT
16,TRBD2,many,TRBJ2-7,TRBV5-5,CASSSFVGGRGYEQYF,TGTGCCAGCAGCTCGTTCGTAGGCGGGAGAGGGTACGAGCAGTACTTC
16,.,.,TRBJ2-7,TRBV3-2,CASSQVASGGEYEQYF,TGTGCCAGCAGCCAAGTAGCTAGCGGGGGTGAGTACGAGCAGTACTTC
13,.,few,TRBJ1-1,TRBV9,CASSDGQLTEAFF,TGTGCCAGCAGCGACGGACAGCTCACTGAAGCTTTCTTT
15,.,many,TRBJ2-7,TRBV7-8,CASSQDSRSSYEQYF,TGTGCCAGCAGTCAGGACAGCCGGAGCTCCTACGAGCAGTACTTC
14,.,many,TRBJ2-7,TRBV20-1,CSARPTGSSYEQYF,TGCAGTGCTAGACCCACAGGGAGCTCCTACGAGCAGTACTTC
16,TRBD1,many,TRBJ2-1,TRBV20-1,CSAPPIGTASYNEQFF,TGCAGTGCTCCCCCGATAGGGACAGCCTCCTACAATGAGCAGTTCTTC
15,.,.,TRBJ1-1,TRBV20-1,CSARVRTGFNTEAFF,TGCAGTGCTAGAGTACGGACGGGGTTTAACACTGAAGCTTTCTTT
13,.,many,TRBJ2-7,TRBV19,CASNYGGHYEQYF,TGTGCCAGTAATTACGGTGGCCACTACGAGCAGTACTTC
14,TRBD1,many,TRBJ1-2,TRBV2,CASSDVRGFNGYTF,TGTGCCAGCAGTGATGTCAGGGGGTTTAACGGCTACACCTTC
16,.,many,TRBJ2-6,TRBV19,CASSIILSAGANVLTF,TGTGCCAGTAGTATTATCTTGTCGGCTGGGGCCAACGTCCTGACTTTC
16,TRBD1,many,TRBJ2-7,TRBV7-2,CASSLRTWDRGREQYF,TGTGCCAGCAGCTTAAGGACCTGGGACAGGGGAAGGGAGCAGTACTTC
13,TRBD1,.,TRBJ1-1,TRBV30,CAWTTGGSTEAFF,TGTGCCTGGACGACAGGGGGGAGCACTGAAGCTTTCTTT
14,.,.,TRBJ2-3,TRBV5-1,CASSLEQGSDTQCF,TGCGCCAGCAGCTTGGAACAGGGTTCAGATACGCAGTGTTTT
16,TRBD2,many,TRBJ2-7,TRBV2,CASRRTSGRAPGEQYF,TGTGCCAGCAGAAGGACTAGCGGGAGGGCCCCGGGCGAGCAGTACTTC
18,TRBD1,.,TRBJ2-2,TRBV3-1,CASSQDLGQGPNTGELFF,TGTGCCAGCAGCCAAGATCTGGGACAGGGGCCGAACACCGGGGAGCTGTTTTTT